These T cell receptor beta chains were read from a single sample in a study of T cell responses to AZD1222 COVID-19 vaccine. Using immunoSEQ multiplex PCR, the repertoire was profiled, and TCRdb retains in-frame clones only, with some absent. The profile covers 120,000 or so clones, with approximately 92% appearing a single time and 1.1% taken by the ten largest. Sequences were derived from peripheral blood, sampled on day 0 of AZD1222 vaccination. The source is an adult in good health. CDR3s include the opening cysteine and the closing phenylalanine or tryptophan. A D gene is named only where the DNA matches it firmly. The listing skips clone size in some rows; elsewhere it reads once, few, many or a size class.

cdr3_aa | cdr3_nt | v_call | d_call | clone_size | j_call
CASNEPGRVYEQYF | TGTGCCAGCAACGAGCCTGGGCGGGTCTACGAGCAGTACTTC | TRBV5-8 | NA | NA | TRBJ2-7
CASSLGHTNTEAFF | TGTGCCAGCAGCTTGGGACATACGAACACTGAAGCTTTCTTT | TRBV5-4 | NA | NA | TRBJ1-1
CASSFRDSYGYTF | TGTGCCAGCAGTTTTAGGGACAGCTATGGCTACACCTTC | TRBV27 | TRBD1 | NA | TRBJ1-2
CASSSVTEAEAFF | TGTGCCAGCAGCTCAGTGACGGAGGCTGAAGCTTTCTTT | TRBV7-2 | NA | NA | TRBJ1-1
CASSGSGGYDGYTF | TGTGCCAGCAGTGGCTCTGGGGGCTACGATGGCTACACCTTC | TRBV6-4 | NA | NA | TRBJ1-2
CASREGTTDTQYF | TGTGCCAGCAGAGAGGGGACTACAGATACGCAGTATTTT | TRBV6-4 | NA | few | TRBJ2-3
CAIRDREASGNTIYF | TGTGCCATCAGGGACAGGGAGGCGTCTGGAAACACCATATATTTT | TRBV10-3 | TRBD1 | once | TRBJ1-3
CATSDGGKETQYF | TGTGCCACCAGTGATGGGGGGAAAGAGACCCAGTACTTC | TRBV24-1 | NA | NA | TRBJ2-5
CASSISVPDTQYF | TGTGCCAGTAGTATCTCAGTCCCAGATACGCAGTATTTT | TRBV19 | NA | NA | TRBJ2-3
CASSQVTRLASDTQYF | TGTGCCAGCAGCCAAGTTACGCGACTAGCATCAGATACGCAGTATTTT | TRBV4-2 | TRBD2 | NA | TRBJ2-3
CASSVGGPYDEQYF | TGTGCCAGCAGCGTGGGTGGTCCGTACGACGAGCAGTACTTC | TRBV9 | NA | NA | TRBJ2-7
CASSLGTLPTYEQYF | TGCGCCAGCAGCTTGGGGACTCTGCCTACCTACGAGCAGTACTTC | TRBV5-1 | NA | NA | TRBJ2-7
CASSKGGQETNEQFF | TGTGCCAGCAGCAAGGGGGGTCAAGAGACAAATGAGCAGTTCTTC | TRBV5-4 | NA | NA | TRBJ2-1
CASSLTVAGSSGRALGTQYF | TGTGCCAGCAGCTTAACGGTTGCTGGCTCTAGCGGGAGGGCCTTGGGCACGCAGTATTTT | TRBV7-3 | TRBD2 | NA | TRBJ2-3
CASSQGYGTNF | TGTGCCAGCAGCCAAGGGTACGGGACAAACTTT | TRBV3-1/TRBV3-2 | NA | NA | TRBJ1-1
CASGLTAVHTQYF | TGTGCTAGTGGTTTGACGGCGGTTCATACGCAGTATTTT | TRBV12-5 | NA | NA | TRBJ2-3
CATSRDRYSSGNTIYF | TGTGCCACCAGCAGAGATCGTTACAGCTCTGGAAACACCATATATTTT | TRBV15 | NA | NA | TRBJ1-3
CASSPTSLGNEQFF | TGTGCCAGCAGTCCGACTAGTTTAGGCAATGAGCAGTTCTTC | TRBV6-2/TRBV6-3 | NA | NA | TRBJ2-1
CASSSPLGDTQYF | TGTGCCAGCAGCTCCCCTCTAGGAGATACGCAGTATTTT | TRBV7-2 | NA | NA | TRBJ2-3
CASSPMTSGRAETGELFF | TGTGCCAGCAGTCCCATGACTAGCGGGAGGGCGGAGACCGGGGAGCTGTTTTTT | TRBV6-6 | TRBD2 | NA | TRBJ2-2
CASSTPILDRGNYGYTF | TGTGCCAGTAGTACCCCAATCCTGGACAGGGGCAACTATGGCTACACCTTC | TRBV19 | TRBD1 | NA | TRBJ1-2
CASSLTGKSGSFGNEQFF | TGTGCCAGCAGCTTAACCGGGAAGAGCGGGTCATTCGGCAATGAGCAGTTCTTC | TRBV7-9 | NA | NA | TRBJ2-1
CASSWSSSTGELFF | TGTGCCAGCAGTTGGTCTAGCAGCACCGGGGAGCTGTTTTTT | TRBV27 | NA | NA | TRBJ2-2
CASSYGGWAYGYTF | TGTGCCAGCTCCTATGGGGGATGGGCCTATGGCTACACCTTC | TRBV19 | NA | NA | TRBJ1-2
CASRHRGGQGGEKLFF | TGTGCCAGCAGACACAGAGGCGGACAGGGCGGCGAAAAACTGTTTTTT | TRBV4-2 | TRBD1 | NA | TRBJ1-4
CASSGDLPWVRSPLHF | TGCGCCAGCAGTGGCGATCTGCCCTGGGTACGATCACCCCTCCACTTT | TRBV10-1 | NA | NA | TRBJ1-6
CASSFLGGTGATYNEQFF | TGTGCCAGCAGTTTCCTTGGGGGGACAGGGGCCACCTACAATGAGCAGTTCTTC | TRBV27 | TRBD1 | NA | TRBJ2-1
CASSRDGIYGYTF | TGTGCCAGTAGTAGGGACGGAATCTATGGCTACACCTTC | TRBV19 | NA | NA | TRBJ1-2
CASIQQGGYGYTF | TGTGCCAGTATCCAACAGGGTGGCTATGGCTACACCTTC | TRBV19 | NA | NA | TRBJ1-2